This TCR beta chain was captured by sequencing in a study of cytotoxic CD8 clonotypes in ibrutinib-treated CLL. Study background: The patient breakdown showed approximately ten relapsed/refractory and roughly 14 treatment-naive cases, with fewer than 18 IGHV unmutated. Study findings and constraints: Clonality at baseline surpassed age-matched healthy donors and tracked circulating CD8+ T-cell counts.

With sequencing, the targeted depth ranged from 1 in 200,000 to 1 in 1 million T cells. The method was immunoSEQ multiplex PCR; TCRdb's version includes in-frame clones alone and lacks a portion of them. The sample yields about 200,000 clones, approximately 72% seen once. Regarding this clone: No antigen is known for it.

Genomic DNA in an amount of approximately 2 micrograms was extracted from cryopreserved PBMCs and used for the preparation of TCR beta libraries. Trimming at V came to 1 base and at J to 3 bases, leaving 2 bases not matched to a gene. The CDR3 length is 15 residues. CDR1 is SGHAT, CDR2 FQNNGV, per germline. The chain carries TRBV11-2 and TRBJ2-1; 8 positions match TRBD2. The receptor was derived from a human donor with chronic lymphocytic leukemia. Source: PBMCs, taken after 24 months of ibrutinib treatment. DNA of the CDR3: TGTGCCAGCAGCTTAGGAGCGGGAGTCTACAATGAGCAGTTCTTC. It specifies CASSLGAGVYNEQFF.